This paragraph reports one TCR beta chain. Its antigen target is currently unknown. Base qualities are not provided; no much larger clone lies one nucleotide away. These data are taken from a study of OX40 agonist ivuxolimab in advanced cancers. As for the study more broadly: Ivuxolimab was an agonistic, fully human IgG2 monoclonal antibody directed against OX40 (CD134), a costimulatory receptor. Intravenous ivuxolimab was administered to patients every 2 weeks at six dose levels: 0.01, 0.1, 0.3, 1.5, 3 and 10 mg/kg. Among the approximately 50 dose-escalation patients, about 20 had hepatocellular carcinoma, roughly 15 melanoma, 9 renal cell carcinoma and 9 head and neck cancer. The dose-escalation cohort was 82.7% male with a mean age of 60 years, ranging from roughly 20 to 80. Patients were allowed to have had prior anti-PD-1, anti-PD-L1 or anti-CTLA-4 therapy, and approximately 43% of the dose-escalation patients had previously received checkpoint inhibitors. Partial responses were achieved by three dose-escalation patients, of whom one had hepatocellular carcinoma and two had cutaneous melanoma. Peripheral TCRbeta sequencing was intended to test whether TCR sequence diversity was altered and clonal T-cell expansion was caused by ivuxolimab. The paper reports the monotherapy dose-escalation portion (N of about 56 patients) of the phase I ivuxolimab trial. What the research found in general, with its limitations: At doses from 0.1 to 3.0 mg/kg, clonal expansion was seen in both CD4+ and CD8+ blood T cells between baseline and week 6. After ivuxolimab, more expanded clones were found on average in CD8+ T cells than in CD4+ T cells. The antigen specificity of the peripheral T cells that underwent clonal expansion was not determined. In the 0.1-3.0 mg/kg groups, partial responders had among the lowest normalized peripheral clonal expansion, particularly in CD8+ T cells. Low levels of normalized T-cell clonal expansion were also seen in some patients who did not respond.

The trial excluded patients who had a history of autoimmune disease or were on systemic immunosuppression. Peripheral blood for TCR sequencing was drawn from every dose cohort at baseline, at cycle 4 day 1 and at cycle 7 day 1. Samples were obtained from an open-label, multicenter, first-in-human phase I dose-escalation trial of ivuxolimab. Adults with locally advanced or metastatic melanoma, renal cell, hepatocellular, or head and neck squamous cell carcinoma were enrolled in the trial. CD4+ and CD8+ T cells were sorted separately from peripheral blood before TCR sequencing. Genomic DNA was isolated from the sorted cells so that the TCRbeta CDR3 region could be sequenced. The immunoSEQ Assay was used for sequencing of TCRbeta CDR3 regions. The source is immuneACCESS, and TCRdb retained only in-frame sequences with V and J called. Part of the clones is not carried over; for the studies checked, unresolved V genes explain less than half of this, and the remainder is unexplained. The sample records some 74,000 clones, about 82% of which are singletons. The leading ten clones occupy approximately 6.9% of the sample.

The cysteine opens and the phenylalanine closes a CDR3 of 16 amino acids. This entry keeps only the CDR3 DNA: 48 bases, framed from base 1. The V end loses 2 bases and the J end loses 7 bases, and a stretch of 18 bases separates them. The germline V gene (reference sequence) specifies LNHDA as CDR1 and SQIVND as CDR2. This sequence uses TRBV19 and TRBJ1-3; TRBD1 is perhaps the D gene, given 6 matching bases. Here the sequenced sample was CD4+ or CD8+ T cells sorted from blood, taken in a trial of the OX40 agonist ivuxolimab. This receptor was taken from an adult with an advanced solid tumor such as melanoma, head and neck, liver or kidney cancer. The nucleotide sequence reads TGTGCCAGTAGTATACTGGAAGGGGGTAGGAAGAACACCATATATTTT. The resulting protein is CASSILEGGRKNTIYF.